This T cell receptor beta chain comes out of a study of blood T cells in healthy people across ages. Across the study: Through template switching, about one barcoded beta molecule was captured per two T cells, as measured in model experiments. Whole-study findings and limits: The long-lived group displayed more naive CD4+ cells, plus higher diversity, than the aged donors did.

As for this clonotype: As yet, its antigen is unknown.

A second PCR of 7 to 11 cycles used a sample-barcoded 5' primer and a J-beta primer mix. TCRdb re-analysed the 5' RACE reads in MiXCR, keeping a single row per CDR3 protein. The repertoire holds 450,000 to 650,000 distinct CDR3 sequences, with 20% to 30% as singletons. The germline V gene encodes CDR1 SGHAT and CDR2 FQDESV (reference sequence). The CDR3 runs to 13 residues. V lost 3 bases, J lost 8 bases, and 10 bases lay in between. These records were also assigned to another study, of T cells of mothers and their children. That source notes: No persistent microchimeric T cell clones were detected at about 100 clones per million clonotypes sensitivity.

The material sequenced was blood. This receptor was obtained from a boy aged 5-17 years in good health. The chain couples TRBV11-1 to TRBJ1-4; D remains ambiguous. DNA for the CDR3: TGTGCCAGCAGCTTCAACCCTGGCGAAAAACTGTTTTTT. Translated, it gives CASSFNPGEKLFF.